Listed here are 3 T cell receptor beta chains from one sample, sequenced in a study of T cell responses to AZD1222 COVID-19 vaccine. Using immunoSEQ multiplex PCR, the repertoire was profiled, and TCRdb retains in-frame clones only, with some absent. Here the sample spans about 150,000 clones, about nine tenths being singletons. The sequencing here drew on peripheral blood, taken on day 0 of AZD1222 vaccination. These receptor sequences come from an adult in good health.

This clone was counted between two and nine times. The chain carries TRBV6-5 and TRBJ1-2; 11 bases line up with TRBD1. This CDR3 spans 15 amino acids. The germline CDR1 and CDR2 sequences are MNHEY and SVGAGI. Trimming at V came to 7 bases and at J to 4 bases, leaving 8 bases not matched to a gene. CDR3 sequence reads: CASIFGQGASYGYTF. The CDR3 coding sequence is TGTGCCAGCATATTCGGACAGGGGGCGAGCTATGGCTACACCTTC.

The chain employs TRBV5-1 and TRBJ1-3, with TRBD1 as a possible D gene (5 bases). The CDR3 has 20 residues. V lost 0 bases, J lost 0 bases, and 22 bases lay in between. Germline assignment: CDR1 SGHRS and CDR2 YFSETQ. The CDR3 region has the DNA TGCGCCAGCAGCTTGGTCGGTACTGCTATGGGGGTCCCCTCTGGAAACACCATATATTTT. Encoded protein: CASSLVGTAMGVPSGNTIYF.

The rearrangement links TRBV19 to TRBJ2-2; a possible D gene is TRBD1 (6 bases). Germline values: CDR1 LNHDA, CDR2 SQIVND (reference sequence). The CDR3 is 15 amino acids. V lost 4 bases, J lost 0 bases, and 9 bases lay in between. CDR3 coding DNA: TGTGCCAGTAGTACGGGACATACGAACACCGGGGAGCTGTTTTTT. As protein: CASSTGHTNTGELFF.